This T cell receptor (beta chain) was obtained from a study of post-analysis software for immune sequencing data. The study's findings and limits: TRBV segments more frequent in patients than in controls numbered several and included TRBV5-6, TRBV5-1 and TRBV20-1.

With regard to this clonotype: Its antigen is as yet unknown.

Germline V gene sequence: CDR1 LNHDA, CDR2 SQIVND (reference sequence). The V gene lost 2 bases and the J gene lost 8 bases, with 19 bases spanning the gap. The CDR3 contains 15 residues. Built from TCR beta cDNA, the libraries had unique molecular identifiers in them. TCRdb re-called the PCR reads with MiXCR, one entry per CDR3 protein. The profile shows fewer than 900,000 distinct CDR3 sequences, under 60% of them singletons. The source material was blood. This clonotype was sampled from a girl under 18 with multiple sclerosis. The rearrangement uses TRBV19 and TRBJ2-7; possibly TRBD2 for D (6 bases). The CDR3 loop reads CASSISAEPGGKQYF. CDR3 DNA: TGTGCCAGTAGTATAAGCGCAGAACCCGGGGGAAAGCAGTACTTC.